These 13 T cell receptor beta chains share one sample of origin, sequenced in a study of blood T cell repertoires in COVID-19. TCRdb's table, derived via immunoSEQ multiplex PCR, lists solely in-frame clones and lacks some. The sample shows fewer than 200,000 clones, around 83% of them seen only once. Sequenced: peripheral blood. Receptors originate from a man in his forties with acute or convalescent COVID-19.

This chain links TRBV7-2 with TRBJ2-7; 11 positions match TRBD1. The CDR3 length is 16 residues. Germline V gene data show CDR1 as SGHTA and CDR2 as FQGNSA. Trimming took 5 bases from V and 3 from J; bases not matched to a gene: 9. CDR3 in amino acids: CASSPGGQGAHYEQYF. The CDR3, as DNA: TGTGCCAGCAGCCCCGGCGGACAGGGGGCCCACTACGAGCAGTACTTC.

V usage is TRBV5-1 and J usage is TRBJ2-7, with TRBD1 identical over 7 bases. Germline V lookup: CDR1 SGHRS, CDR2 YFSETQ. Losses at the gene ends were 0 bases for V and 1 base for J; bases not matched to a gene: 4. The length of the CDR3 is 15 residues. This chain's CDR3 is CASSLVGQRSYEQYF. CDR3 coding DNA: TGCGCCAGCAGCTTGGTGGGACAGAGATCCTACGAGCAGTACTTC.

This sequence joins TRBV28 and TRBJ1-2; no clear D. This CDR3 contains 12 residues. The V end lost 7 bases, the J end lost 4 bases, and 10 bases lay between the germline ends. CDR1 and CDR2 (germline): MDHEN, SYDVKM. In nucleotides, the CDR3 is TGTGCCAGCAATACACAAACCTATGGCTACACCTTC. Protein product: CASNTQTYGYTF.

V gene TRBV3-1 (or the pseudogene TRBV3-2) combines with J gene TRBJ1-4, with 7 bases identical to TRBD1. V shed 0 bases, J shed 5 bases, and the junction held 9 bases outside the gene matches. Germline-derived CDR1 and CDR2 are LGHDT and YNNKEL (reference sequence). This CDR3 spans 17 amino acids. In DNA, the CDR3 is TGTGCCAGCAGCCAAGATCTAGCGGGACAGAAGAATGAAAAACTGTTTTTT. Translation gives CASSQDLAGQKNEKLFF.

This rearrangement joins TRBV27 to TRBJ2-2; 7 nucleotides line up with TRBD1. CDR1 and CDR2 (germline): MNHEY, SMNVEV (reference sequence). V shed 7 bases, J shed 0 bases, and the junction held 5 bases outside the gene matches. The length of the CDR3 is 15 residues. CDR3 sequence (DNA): TGTGCCAGCACCCTGGGACAGTCGAACACCGGGGAGCTGTTTTTT. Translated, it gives CASTLGQSNTGELFF.

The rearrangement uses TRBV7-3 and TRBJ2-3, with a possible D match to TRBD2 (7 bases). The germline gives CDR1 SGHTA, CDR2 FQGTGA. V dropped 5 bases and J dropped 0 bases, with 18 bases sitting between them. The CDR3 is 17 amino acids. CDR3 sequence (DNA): TGTGCCAGCAGCCCCTCGGCGGGGGCAATTAGCACAGATACGCAGTATTTT. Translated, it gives CASSPSAGAISTDTQYF.

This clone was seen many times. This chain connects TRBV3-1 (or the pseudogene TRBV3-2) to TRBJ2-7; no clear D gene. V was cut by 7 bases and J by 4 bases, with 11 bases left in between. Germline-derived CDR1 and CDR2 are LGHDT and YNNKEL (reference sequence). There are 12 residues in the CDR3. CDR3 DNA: TGTGCCAGCACCTCCACGGGTTACGAGCAGTACTTC. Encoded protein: CASTSTGYEQYF.

The CDR3 bases are TGTGCCAGCTCACCTACTGACAGTTCCTACGAGCAGTACTTC. Protein sequence: CASSPTDSSYEQYF. The chain has TRBV18 and TRBJ2-7; maybe TRBD1 (5 bases). The CDR3 totals 14 residues. Deletions cut 3 bases from V and 1 base from J, with 10 bases between. Germline V gene sequence: CDR1 KGHSH, CDR2 LQKENI.

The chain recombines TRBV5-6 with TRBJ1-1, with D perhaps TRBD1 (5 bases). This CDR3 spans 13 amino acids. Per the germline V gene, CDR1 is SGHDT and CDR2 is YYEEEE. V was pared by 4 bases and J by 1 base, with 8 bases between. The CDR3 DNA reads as TGTGCCAGCAGCCCGGACAAGAACACTGAAGCTTTCTTT. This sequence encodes CASSPDKNTEAFF.

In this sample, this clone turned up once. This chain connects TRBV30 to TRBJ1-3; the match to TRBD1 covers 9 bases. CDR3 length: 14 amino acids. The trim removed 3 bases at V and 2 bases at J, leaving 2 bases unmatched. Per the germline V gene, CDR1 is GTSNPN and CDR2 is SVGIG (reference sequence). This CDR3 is CAWRGDRAGNTIYF. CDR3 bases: TGTGCCTGGAGAGGGGACAGGGCTGGAAACACCATATATTTT.

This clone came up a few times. CDR3 DNA sequence: TGTGCCAGCAGTCGGACTAGCGGGAGGAATGAGCAGTTCTTC. It specifies CASSRTSGRNEQFF. This chain uses TRBV7-9 with TRBJ2-1; 14 bases fit TRBD2. CDR3 size: 14 residues. CDR1 SEHNR and CDR2 FQNEAQ come from the germline V gene (reference sequence). J gave up 7 bases and V 6 bases, and 2 bases lay outside the gene matches.

The CDR3: CASIRSGTEAFF. Written as DNA, the CDR3 is TGTGCCAGCATCAGATCGGGCACTGAAGCTTTCTTT. J is TRBJ1-1 and V is TRBV6-5; D not certain. The CDR3 sequence is 12 residues long. The V end was cut by 7 bases, the J end by 4 bases, with 10 bases between. Germline CDR1 MNHEY, CDR2 SVGAGI.

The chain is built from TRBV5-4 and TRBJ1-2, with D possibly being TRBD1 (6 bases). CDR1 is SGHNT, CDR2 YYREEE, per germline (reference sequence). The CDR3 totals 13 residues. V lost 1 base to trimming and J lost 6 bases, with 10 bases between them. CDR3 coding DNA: TGTGCCAGCAGCTTGAGGGCAGGGGATGGCTACACCTTC. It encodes CASSLRAGDGYTF.